The 18 T cell receptor beta chains given below trace back to one sample, sequenced in a study of technical replicates of blood from a few donors. Assay used: immunoSEQ multiplex PCR; TCRdb lists only in-frame clones, some missing. The sample consists of under 100,000 clones, around 96% of them appearing once. The sequencing input was T cells isolated from PBMCs. The receptors come from a human donor in good health.

The genes are TRBV19 and TRBJ2-7; TRBD1 matches 7 bases. The junction had 9 bases not matched to a gene; V was cut back by 5 bases and J by 2 bases. Germline V gives CDR1 LNHDA, CDR2 SQIVND (reference sequence). The CDR3 contains 15 residues. The CDR3 nucleotides read TGTGCCAGTAGTCCAATCCGGGGACAGACCTACGAGCAGTACTTC. It yields the protein CASSPIRGQTYEQYF.

The CDR3: CASSDRSGGKADTQYF. DNA for the CDR3: TGTGCCAGCAGTGACCGGTCAGGGGGCAAGGCAGATACGCAGTATTTT. The chain uses TRBV6-4 and TRBJ2-3; 8 bases are a match to TRBD1. The junction had 8 bases not matched to a gene; V was cut back by 2 bases and J by 4 bases. Germline assignment: CDR1 MRHNA and CDR2 SNTAGT. The CDR3 has 16 amino acids.

The V gene is TRBV4-3, the J gene TRBJ2-7; D is ambiguous. Germline CDR1 LGHNA, CDR2 YSLEER. Trimming pared 0 bases from V and 5 bases from J, leaving 5 bases between. The CDR3 spans 12 residues. As DNA, the CDR3 is TGCGCCAGCAGCCAAGAGGGCGACGAGCAGTACTTC. Translation: CASSQEGDEQYF.

J is TRBJ1-2 and V is TRBV7-9; possible D gene TRBD1, 6 bases. The length of the CDR3 is 16 residues. V shed 4 bases and J shed 2 bases, with 17 bases lying between them. CDR1 and CDR2 from the germline V gene are SEHNR and FQNEAQ (reference sequence). The CDR3 spells CASSSPGTWANYGYTF. DNA of the CDR3: TGTGCCAGCAGCTCCCCCGGGACATGGGCCAACTATGGCTACACCTTC.

The CDR3 DNA is TGTGCCACCGAAGGGACTAGCGGAGCCAATGAGCAGTTCTTC. Its translation: CATEGTSGANEQFF. This rearrangement joins TRBV10-3 to TRBJ2-1; 11 bases are shared with TRBD2. This CDR3 is 14 amino acids long. V dropped 10 bases and J dropped 6; count of bases not matched to a gene: 8. Germline CDR1 ENHRY, CDR2 SYGVKD.

The chain is built from TRBV19 and TRBJ2-2; 10 positions agree with TRBD2. The CDR3 covers 16 residues. The J segment lost 7 bases and the V segment lost 4 bases, leaving 9 bases of the junction unmatched. Germline V gives CDR1 LNHDA, CDR2 SQIVND (reference sequence). CDR3 sequence (DNA): TGTGCCAGTAGTACCGGGACTAGCGATTATAGCGGGGAGCTGTTTTTT. Its translation: CASSTGTSDYSGELFF. Full variable domain (remainder filled in from reference TRBV19 and TRBJ2-2): DGGITQSPKYLFRKEGQNVTLSCEQNLNHDAMYWYRQDPGQGLRLIYYSQIVNDFQKGDIAEGYSVSREKKESFPLTVTSAQKNPTAFYLCASSTGTSDYSGELFFGEGSRLTVL.

The chain has TRBV25-1 and TRBJ1-2; D remains ambiguous. V was shortened by 3 bases and J by 6 bases, with 11 bases between the two germline ends. The CDR3 has 13 residues. From germline, CDR1 is MGHDK and CDR2 SYGVNS. The chain's CDR3 is CASSDYPRDGYTF. The CDR3, as DNA: TGTGCCAGCAGTGACTACCCGAGGGATGGCTACACCTTC.

This clone was recorded once. The chain uses TRBV14 and TRBJ1-2; TRBD1 matches at 7 bases. The V gene end was trimmed by 4 bases and the J gene end by 8 bases; junction bases not matched to a gene: 4. The CDR3 has 12 amino acids. Germline V gives CDR1 SGHDN, CDR2 FVKESK. CDR3: CASSPSGGGYTF. The CDR3 region has the DNA TGTGCCAGCAGCCCTTCAGGGGGGGGCTACACCTTC. Using reference TRBV14 and TRBJ1-2 for the parts outside the CDR3, the full variable domain is EAGVTQFPSHSVIEKGQTVTLRCDPISGHDNLYWYRRVMGKEIKFLLHFVKESKQDESGMPNNRFLAERTGGTYSTLKVQPAELEDSGVYFCASSPSGGGYTFGSGTRLTVV.

This chain links TRBV7-2 with TRBJ2-5; tentatively, D is TRBD2 (6 bases). Germline V gives CDR1 SGHTA, CDR2 FQGNSA. CDR3 length: 14 residues. V dropped 5 bases and J dropped 1 base, with 11 bases sitting between them. For the CDR3, the DNA is TGTGCCAGCAGCCAGGGACTGTCCCAAGAGACCCAGTACTTC. This sequence encodes CASSQGLSQETQYF. Full variable domain (missing parts from reference TRBV7-2 and TRBJ2-5): GAGVSQSPSNKVTEKGKDVELRCDPISGHTALYWYRQSLGQGLEFLIYFQGNSAPDKSGLPSDRFSAERTGGSVSTLTIQRTQQEDSAVYLCASSQGLSQETQYFGPGTRLLVL.

In its sample, this clone was seen once. This chain joins TRBV25-1 and TRBJ1-1; D possibly corresponds to TRBD1 (6 bases). Germline V lookup: CDR1 MGHDK, CDR2 SYGVNS. Trimming removed 2 bases at V and 5 bases at J, with 21 bases between. The CDR3 is made up of 17 amino acids. CDR3 nucleotide sequence: TGTGCCAGCAGTGAAGCGGGCAGGGGAAGGGTTGGGACTGAAGCTTTCTTT. It is translated as CASSEAGRGRVGTEAFF.

This chain uses TRBV2 with TRBJ1-2, with D tentatively TRBD1 (5 bases). V lost 5 bases and J 8 bases, leaving 9 bases between the germline ends. This CDR3 comprises 11 residues. Looked up from germline, CDR1 is SNHLY and CDR2 is FYNNEI. The CDR3, as DNA: TGTGCCAGCAGTTTCCAGGGCGGCTACACCTTC. It translates to CASSFQGGYTF.

This clone was observed once. The CDR3: CAYEGTDGYTF. In DNA form, the CDR3 reads TGTGCCTACGAGGGGACAGATGGCTACACCTTC. V usage is TRBV2 and J usage is TRBJ1-2, with 7 bases matching TRBD1. Trimming removed 11 bases from V and 6 bases from J; junction bases left unmatched: 6. This CDR3 is 11 amino acids long. The germline CDR1 and CDR2 sequences are SNHLY and FYNNEI.

This chain links TRBV4-1 with TRBJ2-6; possible D gene TRBD1, 6 bases. Trimming removed 3 bases from V and 4 bases from J, with 13 bases in between. From germline, CDR1 is MGHRA and CDR2 YSYEKL. CDR3 length: 16 residues. The DNA for the CDR3 is TGCGCCAGCAGCCAGGAACAGGGATCAGGGGCCAACGTCCTGACTTTC. Amino acids: CASSQEQGSGANVLTF.

V usage is TRBV25-1 and J usage is TRBJ2-5; D gene unclear. The V end lost 7 bases, the J end lost 7 bases, and 10 bases lay between the germline ends. The germline CDR1 and CDR2 sequences are MGHDK and SYGVNS. The CDR3 is 11 residues long. CDR3 DNA sequence: TGTGCCAGCAAGTTGAGAGGGACCCAGTACTTC. It yields the protein CASKLRGTQYF.

This clone was counted once. V usage is TRBV29-1 and J usage is TRBJ1-4, with TRBD1 identical over 8 bases. The V and J ends lost 5 bases and 4 bases, in that order; junction bases with no gene match: 6. The germline V gene encodes CDR1 SQVTM and CDR2 ANQGSEA. The CDR3 length is 14 residues. The CDR3 DNA reads as TGCAGCGTTCTCCCGGGACAGGATAATGAAAAACTGTTTTTT. This gives the protein CSVLPGQDNEKLFF.

The DNA for the CDR3 is TGCAGCGTTGACGGGACCCGAGCGGGCCTCTCCTACGAGCAGTACTTC. Amino acid sequence: CSVDGTRAGLSYEQYF. The chain has TRBV29-1 and TRBJ2-7, with D possibly matching TRBD2 (6 bases). Germline V gives CDR1 SQVTM, CDR2 ANQGSEA. The CDR3 loop spans 16 amino acids. The V gene lost 3 bases and the J gene lost 0 bases, with 18 bases spanning the gap.

The chain couples TRBV4-3 to TRBJ2-7; 9 nucleotides match TRBD2. CDR1 and CDR2 from the germline V gene are LGHNA and YSLEER. This CDR3 has 15 residues. V shed 4 bases and J 3 bases; nucleotides not matched to a gene: 7. This chain's CDR3 is CASSPTLAGVYEQYF. CDR3 sequence (DNA): TGCGCCAGCAGCCCCACCTTAGCGGGAGTCTACGAGCAGTACTTC.

V gene TRBV2 combines with J gene TRBJ2-3, with D uncertain. The CDR3 is 11 residues long. The V end was cut by 10 bases, the J end by 4 bases, with 9 bases between. In germline, CDR1 is SNHLY, CDR2 FYNNEI. CDR3 sequence: CATPLPDTQYF. DNA for the CDR3: TGTGCCACCCCCCTCCCAGATACGCAGTATTTT.